The 10 T cell receptor beta chains reported below all come from one sample, sequenced in a study of vaccination and CD4 T cells after COVID-19. These receptors have no known antigen. Cultured CD4+ T-cell DNA underwent Oncomine TCR Beta short-read sequencing. TCRdb re-analysed the PCR reads in MiXCR, keeping a single row per CDR3 protein. The table has some 15,000 distinct CDR3 sequences, 40% to 50% seen once. Time point described: late sampling 161 to 241 days after vaccination in three convalescent patients. The treatment denotes: approximately 10-day PBMC culture with coronavirus spike peptide pools or control peptides (ViraFEST assay). The sample was CD4+ T cells from blood, cultured in vitro, taken about 7 months after SARS-CoV-2 vaccination. Source of these receptors: a human donor who had recovered from COVID-19.

The rearrangement links TRBV20-1 to TRBJ2-7, with 9 bases fitting TRBD1. J lost 7 bases, V lost 4 bases, and 8 bases had no gene match. This CDR3 region has 13 residues. CDR1 is DFQATT, CDR2 SNEGSKA, per germline (reference sequence). CDR3 in DNA: TGCAGTGCTAACACCGGGACAGGGCTTGAGCAGTACTTC. Translating it yields CSANTGTGLEQYF.

V is TRBV14 and J is TRBJ2-5; possible D gene TRBD1, 5 bases. The V and J ends lost 1 base and 7 bases respectively, with 16 bases between them. The CDR3 is 15 residues long. Germline V gene lookup returns CDR1 SGHDN and CDR2 FVKESK. As DNA, the CDR3 is TGTGCCAGCAGCCAAGCAGGGCAGACATGGGGGACCCAGTACTTC. Translated, it gives CASSQAGQTWGTQYF.

This chain uses TRBV19 with TRBJ1-1; 7 bases agree with TRBD1. Germline V gene lookup returns CDR1 LNHDA and CDR2 SQIVND (reference sequence). The trim removed 6 bases at V and 2 bases at J, leaving 3 bases unmatched. The CDR3 runs to 13 residues. The CDR3 reads CASSRQGNTEAFF. CDR3 sequence (DNA): TGTGCCAGTAGCCGACAGGGTAACACTGAAGCTTTCTTT.

This clonotype was seen a few times. V gene TRBV20-1 combines with J gene TRBJ1-1, with unresolved D. Between the trimmed V and J ends, which lost 1 base and 4 bases, there was a span of 13 bases. This CDR3 has 14 residues. The germline CDR1 and CDR2 sequences are DFQATT and SNEGSKA (reference sequence). The CDR3 loop is CSARVGTLGTEAFF. The CDR3 DNA follows: TGCAGTGCTAGAGTAGGCACTCTGGGCACTGAAGCTTTCTTT.

This clonotype has just a few counts. V and J are TRBV20-1 and TRBJ2-5, with 7 bases aligning to TRBD2. Germline assignment: CDR1 DFQATT and CDR2 SNEGSKA (reference sequence). This CDR3 region has 14 residues. The V gene end was trimmed by 3 bases and the J gene end by 4 bases; junction bases not matched to a gene: 8. The CDR3: CSARAAGIRETQYF. DNA of the CDR3: TGCAGTGCTAGGGCAGCGGGGATACGAGAGACCCAGTACTTC.

The rearrangement joins TRBV7-9 to TRBJ2-1, with D tentatively TRBD1 or TRBD2 (5 bases each). This CDR3 contains 13 residues. Trimming removed 1 base from V and 9 bases from J, with 10 bases in between. The V gene's germline CDR1 is SEHNR and CDR2 FQNEAQ (reference sequence). CDR3 loop: CASSLVSGTEQFF. Here the CDR3 DNA reads TGTGCCAGCAGCTTAGTATCCGGGACTGAGCAGTTCTTC.

The rearrangement joins TRBV4-1 to TRBJ1-2; D gene unclear. The CDR3 sequence is 15 residues long. Trimming removed 4 bases from V and 0 bases from J, with 12 bases in between. Looked up from germline, CDR1 is MGHRA and CDR2 is YSYEKL. The CDR3 here is CASSPGSRPNYGYTF. DNA for the CDR3: TGCGCCAGCAGCCCTGGAAGCCGACCTAACTATGGCTACACCTTC.

This chain uses TRBV4-3 with TRBJ1-2; D is ambiguous. This CDR3 has 15 residues. With 0 bases removed from V and 5 bases from J, the gap between germline ends came to 13 bases. CDR1 is LGHNA and CDR2 is YSLEER in the germline V gene. CDR3 sequence: CASSQDWRPTYGYTF. The DNA of the CDR3 is TGCGCCAGCAGCCAAGATTGGCGGCCGACTTATGGCTACACCTTC.

The V and J genes are TRBV7-9 and TRBJ2-5; D is unresolved. The CDR3 runs to 13 residues. Deletions cut 5 bases from V and 7 bases from J, with 14 bases between. Germline loops: CDR1 SEHNR, CDR2 FQNEAQ (reference sequence). The CDR3 DNA reads as TGTGCCAGCAGCCAAGATAGGTTCGGGACCCAGTACTTC. It translates to CASSQDRFGTQYF. The full variable domain, with the rest looked up from reference TRBV7-9 and TRBJ2-5, is DTGVSQNPRHKITKRGQNVTFRCDPISEHNRLYWYRQTLGQGPEFLTYFQNEAQLEKSRLLSDRFSAERPKGSFSTLEIQRTEQGDSAMYLCASSQDRFGTQYFGPGTRLLVL.

This clonotype has more than one count but fewer than ten. The CDR3 DNA is TGTGCCACCAGCAGAGATCAAGTTGAGCAGTTCTTC. Encoded protein: CATSRDQVEQFF. This sequence joins TRBV15 and TRBJ2-1, with D unresolved. This CDR3 region has 12 residues. V was clipped by 0 bases and J by 9 bases, with 6 bases between them. Per the germline V gene, CDR1 is LNHNV and CDR2 is YYDKDF (reference sequence).